Listed here are 21 T cell receptor beta chains from one sample, sequenced in a study of neurological immune-mediated disorders. MiXCR, run by TCRdb on the 5' RACE reads, gives a single entry per CDR3 protein. This table holds 45,000 or so distinct CDR3 sequences, roughly 6% found once. The source material was CD4+ T cells from blood. These receptors all stem from a woman aged 40 to 50 in good health.

This clonotype has ten or more counts. The J gene is TRBJ2-7, the V gene TRBV20-1; perhaps TRBD2 as D (6 bases). The V gene lost 3 bases and the J gene lost 0 bases, with 15 bases spanning the gap. Looked up from germline, CDR1 is DFQATT and CDR2 is SNEGSKA (reference sequence). The CDR3 consists of 15 residues. This CDR3 is CSARGGEWSSYEQYF. Here the CDR3 DNA reads TGCAGTGCTAGGGGGGGAGAATGGAGCTCCTACGAGCAGTACTTC.

This clonotype was observed at least ten times. V and J are TRBV27 and TRBJ2-7; TRBD1 matches at 7 bases. Germline-derived CDR1 and CDR2 are MNHEY and SMNVEV (reference sequence). The length of the CDR3 is 13 residues. The J segment lost 5 bases and the V segment lost 6 bases, leaving 7 bases of the junction unmatched. Written as DNA, the CDR3 is TGTGCCAGCAGCTCATCGACAGGGAACGAGCAGTACTTC. As protein: CASSSSTGNEQYF.

Ten or more counts support this clonotype. The gene calls are TRBV9 and TRBJ2-4; weak D call: TRBD1 (5 bases). This CDR3 spans 13 amino acids. Germline lookup yields CDR1 SGDLS and CDR2 YYNGEE. Trimming removed 3 bases from V and 8 bases from J, with 12 bases in between. CDR3 region: CASSEGLGHIQYF. CDR3 sequence (DNA): TGTGCCAGCAGCGAGGGGCTAGGGCACATTCAGTACTTC.

This clonotype was seen at least ten times. The chain joins TRBV6-1 to TRBJ1-6, with 9 nucleotides matching TRBD1. The CDR3 runs to 15 residues. In germline, CDR1 is MNHNS, CDR2 SASEGT. Germline trimming cut 6 bases from V and 9 bases from J; bases unmatched to any gene: 9. The DNA for the CDR3 is TGTGCCAGCAGCTACGAAGGGACAGGGATTTCACCCCTCCACTTT. Its protein is CASSYEGTGISPLHF.

This clonotype was detected many times. One end of the junction varies from germline; a read error may be responsible. The chain uses TRBV7-8 and TRBJ2-1, with D perhaps matching TRBD1 (6 bases). Per the germline V gene, CDR1 is SGHVS and CDR2 is FQNEAQ. This CDR3 is 18 amino acids long. The CDR3: CASSLEVLWGPSDNEQFF. CDR3 nucleotides: TGTGCCAGCAGCTTAGAGGTCCTATGGGGGCCCTCCGACAATGAGCAGTTCTTC.

This clonotype was picked up many times. V and J are TRBV4-2 and TRBJ2-3, with TRBD2 identical over 11 bases. After removal of 0 bases from V and 4 bases from J, the junction contained 9 bases not matched to a gene. Germline V gene lookup returns CDR1 LGHNA and CDR2 YNFKEQ. This CDR3 is built from 18 residues. The CDR3 here is CASSQETSGRASADTQYF. The CDR3 DNA reads TGTGCCAGCAGCCAAGAAACTAGCGGGAGAGCATCGGCAGATACGCAGTATTTT.

Ten or more counts support this clonotype. The rearrangement joins TRBV6-5 to TRBJ2-5; possibly TRBD2 for D (6 bases). Germline CDR1 is MNHEY and CDR2 is SVGAGI. CDR3 length: 12 amino acids. The V end lost 5 bases, the J end lost 5 bases, and 9 bases lay between the germline ends. CDR3 sequence (DNA): TGTGCCAGCAGTAGGAGCGGGGAGACCCAGTACTTC. Translating gives CASSRSGETQYF.

This clonotype occurred many times. The rearrangement uses TRBV28 and TRBJ2-7; weak D call: TRBD1 (5 bases). The V gene's germline CDR1 is MDHEN and CDR2 SYDVKM. Trimming shortened V by 6 bases and J by 6 bases, and 24 bases separated the two germline ends. The CDR3 runs 16 residues. The CDR3 DNA reads TGTGCCAGCAGCTCCGTGGGCAGGGTAGATTTCGGCGAGCAGTACTTC. This translates into CASSSVGRVDFGEQYF.

This clonotype was observed many times. The J gene is TRBJ1-5, the V gene TRBV5-6; D is uncertain. The CDR3 totals 13 residues. Germline loops: CDR1 SGHDT, CDR2 YYEEEE. V lost 4 bases to trimming and J lost 2 bases, with 7 bases between them. CDR3 amino acids: CASSEWGNQPQHF. In DNA, the CDR3 is TGTGCCAGCAGCGAGTGGGGCAATCAGCCCCAGCATTTT.

This clonotype was counted at least ten times. The chain recombines TRBV7-2 with TRBJ1-2; D gene uncertain. This CDR3 comprises 13 residues. Trimming shortened V by 3 bases and J by 4 bases, and 9 bases separated the two germline ends. Germline V gives CDR1 SGHTA, CDR2 FQGNSA. Written as DNA, the CDR3 is TGTGCCAGCAGCTTCGACACCCGCTATGGCTACACCTTC. The encoded protein is CASSFDTRYGYTF.

In its sample, this clonotype was seen many times. The V and J genes are TRBV4-2 and TRBJ2-7, with D tentatively TRBD1 or TRBD2 (5 bases each). This CDR3 is built from 13 residues. Germline values: CDR1 LGHNA, CDR2 YNFKEQ. V was clipped by 4 bases and J by 3 bases, with 10 bases between them. CDR3 loop: CASSRDGHYEQYF. The CDR3, as DNA: TGTGCCAGCAGCCGGGACGGCCACTACGAGCAGTACTTC.

The chain carries TRBV18 and TRBJ2-3; D call uncertain. V gave up 1 base and J gave up 4 bases, with 12 bases separating them. From germline, CDR1 is KGHSH and CDR2 LQKENI. The CDR3 consists of 15 residues. The CDR3 reads CASSPLATRSDTQYF. In nucleotides, the CDR3 is TGTGCCAGCTCACCACTCGCGACCCGGTCAGATACGCAGTATTTT.

This clonotype has at least ten counts. This sequence joins TRBV7-9 and TRBJ2-1; 10 bases are shared with TRBD2. CDR1 SEHNR and CDR2 FQNEAQ come from the germline V gene (reference sequence). The length of the CDR3 is 16 residues. J lost 6 bases, V lost 6 bases, and 11 bases had no gene match. The chain's CDR3 is CASRQAGLATGNEQFF. CDR3 DNA: TGTGCCAGCAGGCAAGCGGGACTAGCGACGGGCAATGAGCAGTTCTTC.

This clonotype came up many times. V is TRBV28 and J is TRBJ2-4; 8 bases align to TRBD2. V was clipped by 7 bases and J by 6 bases; unmatched bases: 8. The CDR3 loop spans 14 amino acids. The germline V gene encodes CDR1 MDHEN and CDR2 SYDVKM. CDR3 loop: CASIGPGGGNIQYF. The CDR3 DNA is TGTGCCAGCATAGGCCCGGGGGGGGGAAACATTCAGTACTTC. Drawing the rest from reference TRBV28 and TRBJ2-4, the complete variable domain is DVKVTQSSRYLVKRTGEKVFLECVQDMDHENMFWYRQDPGLGLRLIYFSYDVKMKEKGDIPEGYSVSREKKERFSLILESASTNQTSMYLCASIGPGGGNIQYFGAGTRLSVL.

The table lists this clonotype with many counts. The CDR3 here is CASSPGGLAEDTQYF. The CDR3 nucleotides read TGCGCCAGCAGCCCGGGAGGACTAGCGGAAGATACGCAGTATTTT. The chain carries TRBV5-1 and TRBJ2-3, with 10 bases fitting TRBD2. The CDR3 length is 15 residues. The germline gives CDR1 SGHRS, CDR2 YFSETQ. The ends lost 4 bases at V and 5 bases at J; junction bases unmatched: 7.

This clonotype was seen ten or more times. CDR3 sequence: CASSYFAKGQGETQYF. CDR3 nucleotide sequence: TGTGCCAGCAGTTACTTCGCAAAAGGACAGGGAGAGACCCAGTACTTC. The chain has TRBV6-2 or TRBV6-3 and TRBJ2-5, with 8 bases that match TRBD1. Germline CDR1 MNHEY, CDR2 SVGEGT. CDR3 length: 16 residues. Trimming took 1 base from V and 4 from J; bases not matched to a gene: 8.

Many counts were recorded for this clonotype. The rearrangement links TRBV12-3 or TRBV12-4 to TRBJ1-2; 7 bases map to TRBD1. The trim removed 5 bases at V and 0 bases at J, leaving 3 bases unmatched. There are 14 residues in the CDR3. The CDR3 bases are TGTGCCAGCAGTATCGGGACAGCTAACTATGGCTACACCTTC. It specifies CASSIGTANYGYTF.

The sample holds many counts of this clonotype. This chain joins TRBV28 and TRBJ1-2; D is ambiguous. The CDR3 runs to 13 residues. Germline values: CDR1 MDHEN, CDR2 SYDVKM. Trimming removed 3 bases from V and 1 base from J, with 6 bases in between. CDR3 bases: TGTGCCAGCAGTTTCCGGGTTAACTATGGCTACACCTTC. Translation: CASSFRVNYGYTF.

Many counts were recorded for this clonotype. The chain is built from TRBV5-1 and TRBJ1-2; D gene uncertain. V shed 4 bases and J shed 6 bases, with 13 bases lying between them. The CDR3 runs 13 residues. Germline loops: CDR1 SGHRS, CDR2 YFSETQ. This CDR3 reads CASSLTFENGYTF. CDR3 in DNA: TGCGCCAGCAGCCTCACGTTCGAAAATGGCTACACCTTC.

This clonotype was picked up many times. This chain's CDR3 is CASSLMAGTPGANVLTF. The CDR3 DNA is TGTGCCAGCAGCTTAATGGCAGGAACCCCTGGGGCCAACGTCCTGACTTTC. This chain uses TRBV7-8 with TRBJ2-6; no reliable D call. The CDR3 runs 17 residues. Germline V gives CDR1 SGHVS, CDR2 FQNEAQ. V was trimmed by 2 bases and J by 2 bases, leaving 13 bases between them.

This clonotype came up many times. The chain couples TRBV7-8 to TRBJ2-1, with 8 positions matching TRBD2. The CDR3 length is 16 residues. Germline values: CDR1 SGHVS, CDR2 FQNEAQ. V was pared by 4 bases and J by 3 bases, with 8 bases of the junction left unmatched. The CDR3 bases are TGTGCCAGCAGCTCGCTAGCGGGCCTTCTCTACAATGAGCAGTTCTTC. Protein sequence: CASSSLAGLLYNEQFF.